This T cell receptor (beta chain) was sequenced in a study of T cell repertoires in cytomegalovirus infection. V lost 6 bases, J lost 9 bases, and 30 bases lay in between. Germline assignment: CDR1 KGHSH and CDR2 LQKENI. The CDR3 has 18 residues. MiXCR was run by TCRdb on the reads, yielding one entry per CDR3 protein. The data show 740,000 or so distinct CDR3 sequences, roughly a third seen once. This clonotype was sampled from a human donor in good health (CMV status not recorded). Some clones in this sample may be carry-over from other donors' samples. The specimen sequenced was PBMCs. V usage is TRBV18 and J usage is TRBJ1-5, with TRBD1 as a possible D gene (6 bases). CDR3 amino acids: CASSRVSNGGPSGRPQHF. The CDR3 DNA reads TGTGCCAGCTCGCGGGTGAGCAATGGGGGGCCTAGCGGTCGGCCCCAGCATTTT.